These 21 T cell receptor beta chains originate from one sample sequenced in a study of blood T cell repertoires in COVID-19. The protocol was immunoSEQ multiplex PCR, while the TCRdb copy is restricted to in-frame clones and leaves out a portion. The profile shows hundreds of thousands of clones, roughly 84% of them singletons. Sequenced sample: PBMCs or T cells enriched from blood (not recorded which). The receptors were gathered from a woman aged 25 to 39 who had recovered from COVID-19.

V is TRBV19 and J is TRBJ1-1; no reliable D call. Between the trimmed V and J ends, which lost 8 bases and 4 bases, there was a span of 14 bases. Germline values: CDR1 LNHDA, CDR2 SQIVND (reference sequence). The CDR3 covers 13 residues. The CDR3, as DNA: TGTGCCAGTTGTACTACACGGGGCACTGAAGCTTTCTTT. Encoded protein: CASCTTRGTEAFF.

The J gene is TRBJ2-7, the V gene TRBV7-9; D possibly corresponds to TRBD1 (6 bases). Trimming left V 5 bases short and J 3 bases short, with 20 bases between. CDR3 length: 16 residues. The germline V gene encodes CDR1 SEHNR and CDR2 FQNEAQ (reference sequence). In nucleotides, the CDR3 is TGTGCCAGCAGCAATGGACAGAACAATTTTCTCTACGAGCAGTACTTC. It yields the protein CASSNGQNNFLYEQYF.

The chain carries TRBV7-8 and TRBJ2-3; possibly TRBD2 for D (6 bases). The CDR3 runs to 13 residues. Germline values: CDR1 SGHVS, CDR2 FQNEAQ. Trimming cost V 6 bases and J 2 bases, with 9 bases left between them. CDR3 in amino acids: CASRRTNTDTQYF. Here the CDR3 DNA reads TGTGCCAGCAGACGGACTAACACAGATACGCAGTATTTT.

The chain employs TRBV19 and TRBJ1-4; D is undetermined. Trimming left V 2 bases short and J 11 bases short, with 15 bases between. From germline, CDR1 is LNHDA and CDR2 SQIVND (reference sequence). This CDR3 is 14 amino acids long. This CDR3 is CASSIKEIGGKLFF. As DNA, the CDR3 is TGTGCCAGTAGTATAAAGGAGATTGGCGGTAAACTGTTTTTT. Using reference TRBV19 and TRBJ1-4 for the parts outside the CDR3, the full variable domain is DGGITQSPKYLFRKEGQNVTLSCEQNLNHDAMYWYRQDPGQGLRLIYYSQIVNDFQKGDIAEGYSVSREKKESFPLTVTSAQKNPTAFYLCASSIKEIGGKLFFGSGTQLSVL.

This chain connects TRBV10-3 to TRBJ2-7, with 8 bases lining up with TRBD1. The CDR3 spans 16 residues. CDR1 is ENHRY, CDR2 SYGVKD, per germline. Trimming took 3 bases from V and 7 from J; bases not matched to a gene: 14. The CDR3 DNA reads as TGTGCCATCAGTGACCTTACCGGGACAGGAGCCTCAGAGCAGTACTTC. Its protein is CAISDLTGTGASEQYF.

This clone has only one observation. The chain uses TRBV20-1 and TRBJ2-1; D gene uncertain. Looked up from germline, CDR1 is DFQATT and CDR2 is SNEGSKA (reference sequence). This CDR3 has 11 residues. With 1 base removed from V and 10 bases from J, the gap between germline ends came to 8 bases. CDR3 residues: CSARGGVEQFF. CDR3 DNA: TGCAGTGCTAGAGGAGGCGTAGAGCAGTTCTTC.

The count of this clone is one. The chain couples TRBV2 to TRBJ2-3; D is perhaps TRBD2 (7 bases). The CDR3 runs to 17 residues. The germline gives CDR1 SNHLY, CDR2 FYNNEI. V was trimmed by 10 bases and J by 2 bases, leaving 25 bases between them. This CDR3 is CATGGQGPADPTDTQYF. Here the CDR3 DNA reads TGTGCCACCGGGGGGCAGGGCCCCGCCGACCCCACAGATACGCAGTATTTT. Based on the CDR3 plus reference TRBV2 and TRBJ2-3, the full variable domain is EPEVTQTPSHQVTQMGQEVILRCVPISNHLYFYWYRQILGQKVEFLVSFYNNEISEKSEIFDDQFSVERPDGSNFTLKIRSTKLEDSAMYFCATGGQGPADPTDTQYFGPGTRLTVL.

In this sample, this clone turned up a few times. Other DNA sequences in this sample translate to the same CDR3. The V call is TRBV27, the J call TRBJ1-2; 8 nucleotides align to TRBD1. V was pared by 6 bases and J by 7 bases, with 7 bases of the junction left unmatched. The CDR3 loop spans 13 amino acids. CDR1 MNHEY and CDR2 SMNVEV come from the germline V gene (reference sequence). This CDR3 is CASSLQGAGGYTF. The CDR3 coding sequence is TGTGCCAGCAGCCTGCAGGGGGCAGGTGGCTACACCTTC.

The gene calls are TRBV6-5 and TRBJ2-1, with 14 bases matching TRBD2. J lost 7 bases, V lost 2 bases, and 1 base had no gene match. This CDR3 region has 15 residues. Germline V gene data show CDR1 as MNHEY and CDR2 as SVGAGI. This CDR3 is CASSYGTSGRNEQFF. CDR3 sequence (DNA): TGTGCCAGCAGTTACGGGACTAGCGGGAGAAATGAGCAGTTCTTC.

This clone was found once. This chain connects TRBV19 to TRBJ1-6, with 10 bases fitting TRBD1. From germline, CDR1 is LNHDA and CDR2 SQIVND (reference sequence). Trimming at V came to 1 base and at J to 9 bases, leaving 3 bases not matched to a gene. The CDR3 has 15 amino acids. CDR3 sequence (DNA): TGTGCCAGTAGTATAGTGGGGACAGGGGTTTCACCCCTCCACTTT. Translation: CASSIVGTGVSPLHF.

The chain links TRBV27 to TRBJ2-7; 9 nucleotides line up with TRBD2. The CDR3 runs 15 residues. CDR1 MNHEY and CDR2 SMNVEV come from the germline V gene (reference sequence). Trimming cost V 6 bases and J 0 bases; bases outside gene matches: 6. The CDR3 region has the DNA TGTGCCAGCAGATCTAGCGGGGATAGCTCCTACGAGCAGTACTTC. The encoded protein is CASRSSGDSSYEQYF.

V gene TRBV19 combines with J gene TRBJ1-5; D perhaps matches TRBD1 (6 bases). The CDR3 covers 18 residues. Deletions cut 2 bases from V and 0 bases from J, with 17 bases between. Germline CDR1 LNHDA, CDR2 SQIVND (reference sequence). DNA for the CDR3: TGTGCCAGTAGTATACGTCTAGGGGGGGATCATAGCAATCAGCCCCAGCATTTT. Translating it yields CASSIRLGGDHSNQPQHF.

The chain uses TRBV19 and TRBJ2-7, with 7 bases identical to TRBD1. CDR1 is LNHDA, CDR2 SQIVND, per germline (reference sequence). This CDR3 spans 12 amino acids. The J segment lost 4 bases and the V segment lost 4 bases, leaving 1 base of the junction unmatched. The CDR3 DNA is TGTGCCAGTAGTACACAGGGGTACGAGCAGTACTTC. Translating it yields CASSTQGYEQYF.

The table lists this clone with a few counts. The CDR3 is CASSANVLVEAFF. The DNA of the CDR3 is TGTGCCAGCAGCGCCAACGTATTAGTAGAAGCTTTCTTT. J is TRBJ1-1 and V is TRBV7-8; D gene uncertain. The length of the CDR3 is 13 residues. Looked up from germline, CDR1 is SGHVS and CDR2 is FQNEAQ. Trimming stripped 5 bases from V and 8 bases from J, with 15 bases between.

This clone was detected once. The rearrangement joins TRBV6-1 to TRBJ2-3; 9 bases are a match to TRBD2. The CDR3 sequence is 17 residues long. V shed 1 base and J 1 base; nucleotides not matched to a gene: 6. The germline CDR1 and CDR2 sequences are MNHNS and SASEGT. CDR3 DNA sequence: TGTGCCAGCAGTGAAGATGTAAGGACTAGCGGCACAGATACGCAGTATTTT. Protein product: CASSEDVRTSGTDTQYF.

The V call is TRBV5-1, the J call TRBJ2-1; 8 positions match TRBD2. From germline, CDR1 is SGHRS and CDR2 YFSETQ. Trimming took 3 bases from V and 5 from J; bases not matched to a gene: 1. The CDR3 length is 13 residues. The CDR3 DNA is TGCGCCAGCAGCTCGACTAGCGACAATGAGCAGTTCTTC. Its protein is CASSSTSDNEQFF.

This clone was picked up a small number of times. The chain employs TRBV7-9 and TRBJ1-5, with 7 bases aligning to TRBD1. CDR3 length equals 14 residues. V lost 2 bases to trimming and J lost 3 bases; unmatched junction nucleotides: 1. Germline-derived CDR1 and CDR2 are SEHNR and FQNEAQ (reference sequence). The CDR3 loop reads CASSLQGDNQPQHF. DNA for the CDR3: TGTGCCAGCAGCTTACAGGGGGACAATCAGCCCCAGCATTTT.

The chain links TRBV4-1 to TRBJ2-4; D gene unclear. The V gene lost 0 bases and the J gene lost 0 bases, with 9 bases spanning the gap. This CDR3 has 16 amino acids. In germline, CDR1 is MGHRA, CDR2 YSYEKL. Here the CDR3 DNA reads TGCGCCAGCAGCCAAGATGGCGGAGTAGCCAAAAACATTCAGTACTTC. Amino acid sequence: CASSQDGGVAKNIQYF.

The genes are TRBV2 and TRBJ2-2; D not resolved. In germline, CDR1 is SNHLY, CDR2 FYNNEI. The CDR3 length is 12 residues. V was pared by 11 bases and J by 7 bases, with 14 bases between. The CDR3 region is CAVPSGGGELFF. The CDR3 region has the DNA TGTGCCGTTCCGAGTGGTGGCGGGGAGCTGTTTTTT.

The chain carries TRBV20-1 and TRBJ2-7; D gene uncertain. The CDR3 loop spans 10 amino acids. The V end lost 3 bases, the J end lost 6 bases, and 6 bases lay between the germline ends. The germline V gene encodes CDR1 DFQATT and CDR2 SNEGSKA (reference sequence). The CDR3 spells CSASTVEQYF. CDR3 bases: TGCAGTGCTAGTACGGTCGAGCAGTACTTC.

The chain couples TRBV9 to TRBJ2-1; 8 bases agree with TRBD2. This CDR3 is 16 amino acids long. CDR1 and CDR2 from the germline V gene are SGDLS and YYNGEE. The junction had 6 bases not matched to a gene; V was cut back by 0 bases and J by 4 bases. In nucleotides, the CDR3 is TGTGCCAGCAGCGTAGTTCTGATAGCGGGGTACAATGAGCAGTTCTTC. Encoded protein: CASSVVLIAGYNEQFF. The complete variable domain, with remaining parts taken from reference TRBV9 and TRBJ2-1, reads DSGVTQTPKHLITATGQRVTLRCSPRSGDLSVYWYQQSLDQGLQFLIQYYNGEERAKGNILERFSAQQFPDLHSELNLSSLELGDSALYFCASSVVLIAGYNEQFFGPGTRLTVL.